A single sample is the source of the 29 T cell receptor beta chains below, sequenced in a study of T cell repertoires in cytomegalovirus infection. MiXCR was run by TCRdb on the reads, yielding one entry per CDR3 protein. Among 310,000 or so distinct CDR3 sequences listed, 17% were seen once. Specimen: PBMCs. The receptors were gathered from a human donor in good health (CMV status not recorded). Some clones in this sample may be carry-over from other donors' samples.

The chain carries TRBV24-1 and TRBJ1-4; D not certain. The CDR3 consists of 16 residues. The ends were cut back, 0 bases at V and 8 bases at J, with 15 bases in the middle. Germline CDR1 reads KGHDR; CDR2 reads SFDVKD. The CDR3 protein is CATSDLQRRDGEKLFF. In DNA, the CDR3 is TGTGCCACCAGTGATTTGCAGCGTAGAGATGGCGAAAAACTGTTTTTT.

The rearrangement links TRBV7-9 to TRBJ1-1, with D possibly being TRBD1 (6 bases). This CDR3 region has 17 residues. Germline assignment: CDR1 SEHNR and CDR2 FQNEAQ (reference sequence). V lost 1 base, J lost 1 base, and 16 bases lay in between. CDR3 DNA sequence: TGTGCCAGCAGCTTAGGGCCGGGGGCCTGGCGGAACACTGAAGCTTTCTTT. This translates into CASSLGPGAWRNTEAFF.

The V call is TRBV7-2, the J call TRBJ1-5, with D perhaps matching TRBD1 (5 bases). Trimming cost V 3 bases and J 2 bases, with 20 bases left between them. Germline V gives CDR1 SGHTA, CDR2 FQGNSA. The CDR3 runs 18 residues. For the CDR3, the DNA is TGTGCCAGCAGCTTCAGAGTGGCAGGGAATTTTGGCAATCAGCCCCAGCATTTT. It codes for CASSFRVAGNFGNQPQHF. Together with reference TRBV7-2 and TRBJ1-5, the CDR3 gives the full variable domain: GAGVSQSPSNKVTEKGKDVELRCDPISGHTALYWYRQSLGQGLEFLIYFQGNSAPDKSGLPSDRFSAERTGGSVSTLTIQRTQQEDSAVYLCASSFRVAGNFGNQPQHFGDGTRLSIL.

In its sample, this clonotype was seen many times. The chain joins TRBV7-9 to TRBJ1-2; no clear D. The CDR3 is 12 amino acids. V shed 1 base and J shed 7 bases, with 7 bases lying between them. The V gene's germline CDR1 is SEHNR and CDR2 FQNEAQ (reference sequence). CDR3 region: CASSLGVGGYTF. The DNA of the CDR3 is TGTGCCAGCAGCTTAGGAGTAGGTGGCTACACCTTC.

This clonotype came up many times. The chain carries TRBV7-8 and TRBJ1-1, with no clear D. The CDR3 runs to 13 residues. Trimming removed 6 bases from V and 6 bases from J, with 14 bases in between. Germline V gene data show CDR1 as SGHVS and CDR2 as FQNEAQ. The CDR3 loop is CASRWETGSEAFF. The CDR3 DNA follows: TGTGCCAGCAGATGGGAAACGGGATCTGAAGCTTTCTTT.

This clonotype was recorded many times. The chain couples TRBV6-2 or TRBV6-3 to TRBJ2-1; no firm D call. This CDR3 spans 17 amino acids. The V and J ends lost 4 bases and 4 bases respectively, with 20 bases between them. Germline V gives CDR1 MNHEY, CDR2 SVGEGT. CDR3 nucleotides: TGTGCCAGCAGTTCGCCTCACGGATCCCATCCATACAATGAGCAGTTCTTC. It specifies CASSSPHGSHPYNEQFF.

This clonotype was seen ten or more times. V and J are TRBV10-3 and TRBJ2-7; 7 nucleotides align to TRBD1. After removal of 8 bases from V and 3 bases from J, the junction contained 7 bases not matched to a gene. Germline CDR1 and CDR2: ENHRY and SYGVKD. This CDR3 is 13 amino acids long. Written as DNA, the CDR3 is TGTGCCATCGCCGGGACAGTAAACTACGAGCAGTACTTC. Translated: CAIAGTVNYEQYF.

This chain links TRBV27 with TRBJ2-7; tentative D call: TRBD1 (6 bases). Germline lookup yields CDR1 MNHEY and CDR2 SMNVEV (reference sequence). The CDR3 runs to 13 residues. V lost 4 bases and J 3 bases, leaving 10 bases between the germline ends. The CDR3 DNA reads as TGTGCCAGCAGTTCCTCACAGGGCTACGAGCAGTACTTC. This translates into CASSSSQGYEQYF.

This chain joins TRBV5-1 and TRBJ2-5; D is tentatively TRBD1 or TRBD2 (6 bases each). The germline V gene has CDR1 SGHRS and CDR2 YFSETQ. CDR3 size: 17 residues. Trimming shortened V by 3 bases and J by 4 bases, and 22 bases separated the two germline ends. The CDR3 DNA reads TGCGCCAGCAGCTCTAGCCCGGGACATAGCGGAGGAGAGACCCAGTACTTC. Translation gives CASSSSPGHSGGETQYF. The full variable domain, in which reference TRBV5-1 and TRBJ2-5 provide the parts outside the CDR3, is KAGVTQTPRYLIKTRGQQVTLSCSPISGHRSVSWYQQTPGQGLQFLFEYFSETQRNKGNFPGRFSGRQFSNSRSEMNVSTLELGDSALYLCASSSSPGHSGGETQYFGPGTRLLVL.

This clonotype was detected only a few times. This sequence joins TRBV24-1 and TRBJ1-1, with D tentatively TRBD1 (5 bases). The CDR3 is made up of 13 amino acids. Germline V gene sequence: CDR1 KGHDR, CDR2 SFDVKD. The germline V and J ends were trimmed by 10 bases and 2 bases, with 13 bases remaining between them. The CDR3 region has the DNA TGTGCCACAAGACACGGGGCCAACACTGAAGCTTTCTTT. Its translation is CATRHGANTEAFF.

This chain connects TRBV28 to TRBJ2-5; TRBD2 matches 11 bases. CDR1 MDHEN and CDR2 SYDVKM come from the germline V gene. The CDR3 loop spans 18 amino acids. The junction had 17 bases not matched to a gene; V was cut back by 6 bases and J by 5 bases. CDR3: CASSPFHGASGGSETQYF. The CDR3 coding sequence is TGTGCCAGCAGCCCATTCCATGGGGCTAGCGGGGGGTCCGAGACCCAGTACTTC.

This clonotype was picked up many times. The genes are TRBV12-3 or TRBV12-4 and TRBJ2-7; no firm D call. V was pared by 5 bases and J by 1 base, with 9 bases between. This CDR3 has 13 residues. Written as DNA, the CDR3 is TGTGCCAGCAGTCCACAGATTTCCTACGAGCAGTACTTC. It encodes CASSPQISYEQYF.

This clonotype was observed at least ten times. J is TRBJ2-7 and V is TRBV7-2, with TRBD1 as a possible D gene (5 bases). V lost 1 base and J 2 bases, leaving 9 bases between the germline ends. The CDR3 spans 14 residues. Germline assignment: CDR1 SGHTA and CDR2 FQGNSA. Written as DNA, the CDR3 is TGTGCCAGCAGCTTAGGGCCGGACACCTACGAGCAGTACTTC. Translating it yields CASSLGPDTYEQYF.

This clonotype has just a few counts. V gene TRBV7-8 combines with J gene TRBJ1-5; possibly TRBD1 for D (5 bases). The length of the CDR3 is 14 residues. V shed 5 bases and J shed 9 bases, with 17 bases lying between them. Germline V gene lookup returns CDR1 SGHVS and CDR2 FQNEAQ. CDR3 sequence (DNA): TGTGCCAGCAGCCAGGGACGGAGCCAGGGGCCCCAGCATTTT. Translated: CASSQGRSQGPQHF.

This chain joins TRBV4-1 and TRBJ2-1, with 7 bases lining up with TRBD1. Germline CDR1 and CDR2: MGHRA and YSYEKL. Trimming removed 2 bases from V and 1 base from J; junction bases left unmatched: 2. The CDR3 loop spans 15 amino acids. CDR3: CASSQKTGSYNEQFF. CDR3 bases: TGCGCCAGCAGCCAAAAGACAGGGTCCTACAATGAGCAGTTCTTC.

This clonotype was seen repeatedly, ten times or more. Here the CDR3 DNA reads TGTGCCATCAGTGAGTCGCGACAGACCTTTCCGGAAAACATTCAGTACTTC. This gives the protein CAISESRQTFPENIQYF. This chain links TRBV10-3 with TRBJ2-4, with D possibly being TRBD1 (5 bases). Germline V gene data show CDR1 as ENHRY and CDR2 as SYGVKD. Trimming shortened V by 0 bases and J by 5 bases, and 17 bases separated the two germline ends. The length of the CDR3 is 17 residues.

This clonotype was seen a handful of times. The chain joins TRBV28 to TRBJ1-1; TRBD1 matches at 8 bases. This CDR3 is 14 amino acids long. Germline V gene lookup returns CDR1 MDHEN and CDR2 SYDVKM. Trimming took 6 bases from V and 5 from J; bases not matched to a gene: 8. The CDR3 loop reads CASSTGQGRTEAFF. CDR3 coding DNA: TGTGCCAGCAGCACAGGACAGGGCCGGACTGAAGCTTTCTTT.

At least ten counts were recorded for this clonotype. The rearrangement joins TRBV28 to TRBJ1-5; no reliable D call. The CDR3 covers 14 residues. The germline gives CDR1 MDHEN, CDR2 SYDVKM. V was shortened by 1 base and J by 1 base, with 5 bases between the two germline ends. The CDR3 loop reads CASSLFQSNQPQHF. Here the CDR3 DNA reads TGTGCCAGCAGTTTATTCCAGAGCAATCAGCCCCAGCATTTT.

This clonotype showed up just a few times. The chain has TRBV11-2 and TRBJ2-6; D unresolved. Germline V CDR1 and CDR2: SGHAT, FQNNGV. Between the trimmed V and J ends, which lost 4 bases and 1 base, there was a span of 5 bases. This CDR3 has 14 amino acids. The CDR3 region has the DNA TGTGCCAGCAGCTCCCAATCTGGGGCCAACGTCCTGACTTTC. Its translation: CASSSQSGANVLTF. Using reference TRBV11-2 and TRBJ2-6 for the parts outside the CDR3, the full variable domain is EAGVAQSPRYKIIEKRQSVAFWCNPISGHATLYWYQQILGQGPKLLIQFQNNGVVDDSQLPKDRFSAERLKGVDSTLKIQPAKLEDSAVYLCASSSQSGANVLTFGAGSRLTVL.

Only a few counts were recorded for this clonotype. CDR3 amino acids: CASSVRGGEQYF. DNA for the CDR3: TGTGCCAGCAGTGTCAGGGGGGGCGAGCAGTACTTC. J is TRBJ2-7 and V is TRBV2; D is tentatively TRBD1 or TRBD2 (7 bases each). The CDR3 extends over 12 amino acids. V lost 4 bases and J 6 bases, leaving 10 bases between the germline ends. CDR1 is SNHLY and CDR2 is FYNNEI in the germline V gene.

This clonotype was seen many times. The chain combines TRBV7-9 with TRBJ1-4, with no clear D. CDR3 length: 15 amino acids. The germline V gene encodes CDR1 SEHNR and CDR2 FQNEAQ (reference sequence). V was clipped by 5 bases and J by 4 bases, with 14 bases between them. DNA of the CDR3: TGTGCCAGCAGCGCGGAGGCAGGACTTAATGAAAAACTGTTTTTT. It encodes CASSAEAGLNEKLFF.

Many counts were recorded for this clonotype. The chain joins TRBV7-2 to TRBJ1-1; no clear D. The CDR3 totals 15 residues. V lost 0 bases to trimming and J lost 0 bases, with 8 bases between them. CDR1 is SGHTA, CDR2 FQGNSA, per germline. CDR3 DNA sequence: TGTGCCAGCAGCTTAGCCCGCAGCCTGAACACTGAAGCTTTCTTT. Protein product: CASSLARSLNTEAFF.

The chain joins TRBV20-1 to TRBJ1-1, with TRBD1 matching over 8 bases. Germline V gives CDR1 DFQATT, CDR2 SNEGSKA (reference sequence). This CDR3 contains 17 residues. With 0 bases clipped from V and 4 bases from J, the junction kept 13 bases outside the gene matches. In DNA, the CDR3 is TGCAGTGCTAGAGATGGCCGGACAGGGCCGGGTAGCACTGAAGCTTTCTTT. Protein: CSARDGRTGPGSTEAFF.

In the case of this clonotype: A single base separates this from a much larger clone, so it may be a read error. The gene calls are TRBV11-3 and TRBJ2-5; D is perhaps TRBD2 (7 bases). In germline, CDR1 is SGHNT, CDR2 YENEEA. This CDR3 region has 16 residues. The CDR3 DNA follows: TGTGCCAGCAGCTTACCGACAGTGGGGGGGCGGGAGATCCAGTACTTC. Its translation is CASSLPTVGGREIQYF.

This clonotype has at least ten counts. The chain uses TRBV11-3 and TRBJ1-1; 8 bases map to TRBD1. Germline lookup yields CDR1 SGHNT and CDR2 YENEEA. The CDR3 length is 13 residues. Losses at the gene ends were 5 bases for V and 4 bases for J; bases not matched to a gene: 3. CDR3 protein: CASSPQGATEAFF. The CDR3 nucleotides read TGTGCCAGCAGCCCGCAGGGGGCCACTGAAGCTTTCTTT.

This clonotype was detected many times. The CDR3 loop reads CASSLGGTVDTEAFF. CDR3 DNA: TGTGCCAGCAGCTTAGGGGGGACAGTGGACACTGAAGCTTTCTTT. The rearrangement uses TRBV7-2 and TRBJ1-1, with 7 bases matching TRBD1. This CDR3 contains 15 residues. V dropped 1 base and J dropped 3; count of bases not matched to a gene: 5. The germline CDR1 and CDR2 sequences are SGHTA and FQGNSA.

This clonotype was found many times. The genes are TRBV7-8 and TRBJ2-3; tentative D call: TRBD2 (6 bases). V was shortened by 1 base and J by 2 bases, with 13 bases between the two germline ends. Germline V lookup: CDR1 SGHVS, CDR2 FQNEAQ. The CDR3 is 16 amino acids. The CDR3 DNA reads as TGTGCCAGCAGCTTAGTTCGCGGGGCCATCACAGATACGCAGTATTTT. As protein: CASSLVRGAITDTQYF.

The rearrangement joins TRBV6-5 to TRBJ2-1; 8 bases line up with TRBD1. CDR3 size: 15 residues. The V segment lost 0 bases and the J segment 8 bases; nucleotides outside the gene matches: 6. CDR1 is MNHEY, CDR2 SVGAGI, per germline. As DNA, the CDR3 is TGTGCCAGCAGTTACTCGGACAGGGCCTGGGATGAGCAGTTCTTC. As protein: CASSYSDRAWDEQFF.

With respect to this clonotype: Relative to the germline gene, one junction end is altered; a read error may explain this. The J gene is TRBJ2-2, the V gene TRBV25-1; 8 bases line up with TRBD2. The CDR3 spans 18 residues. CDR1 is MGHDK, CDR2 SYGVNS, per germline. The CDR3 nucleotides are TGTGCCAGCAGTGAATATTTCCCGACTAGCGAAAACACCGAGGAGCTGTTTTTT. As protein: CASSEYFPTSENTEELFF.